These 15 T cell receptor beta chains share one sample of origin, sequenced in a study of blood T cell repertoires in COVID-19. The method was immunoSEQ multiplex PCR; TCRdb's version includes in-frame clones alone and lacks a portion of them. The sample has nearly 200,000 clones, about 88% seen once. The material sequenced was peripheral blood. The receptors derive from a woman between 35 and 50 years old who had recovered from COVID-19.

The V gene is TRBV19, the J gene TRBJ2-7; 7 bases agree with TRBD2. Germline loops: CDR1 LNHDA, CDR2 SQIVND (reference sequence). This CDR3 has 17 amino acids. V shed 3 bases, J shed 1 base, and the junction held 12 bases outside the gene matches. The CDR3 nucleotides are TGTGCCAGTAGTATCTCGTCGGGGAGACTAGCTTCCTACGAGCAGTACTTC. Its protein product is CASSISSGRLASYEQYF.

This chain connects TRBV27 to TRBJ1-1, with TRBD1 as a possible D gene (5 bases). Germline lookup yields CDR1 MNHEY and CDR2 SMNVEV (reference sequence). The CDR3 loop spans 13 amino acids. The V end was cut by 2 bases, the J end by 5 bases, with 9 bases between. CDR3 sequence (DNA): TGTGCCAGCAGTTTACGGAGGGGAACTGAAGCTTTCTTT. Translation: CASSLRRGTEAFF.

The chain is built from TRBV7-9 and TRBJ2-3; D perhaps matches TRBD2 (6 bases). Germline V CDR1 and CDR2: SEHNR, FQNEAQ (reference sequence). The CDR3 contains 17 residues. Trimming took 6 bases from V and 0 from J, leaving 19 bases between them. The CDR3 region is CASRAGTYPASTDTQYF. The CDR3 DNA reads TGTGCCAGCAGAGCAGGGACTTATCCAGCTAGCACAGATACGCAGTATTTT.

This chain joins TRBV2 and TRBJ2-3, with 11 positions matching TRBD1. Germline V gene lookup returns CDR1 SNHLY and CDR2 FYNNEI. J gave up 5 bases and V 6 bases, and 4 bases lay outside the gene matches. There are 14 residues in the CDR3. CDR3 nucleotides: TGTGCCAGCAGGGGACAGGGGGTGGTAGATACGCAGTATTTT. Translating it yields CASRGQGVVDTQYF.

DNA for the CDR3: TGTGCCAGCAGCTTAGTGGGCGGGACGGGGGGCGAGCAGTACTTC. Residues: CASSLVGGTGGEQYF. V gene TRBV7-2 combines with J gene TRBJ2-7; 7 nucleotides line up with TRBD2. The V and J ends lost 1 base and 6 bases, in that order; junction bases with no gene match: 9. This CDR3 region has 15 residues. Germline CDR1 SGHTA, CDR2 FQGNSA.

The chain uses TRBV15 and TRBJ2-7, with D tentatively TRBD1 (6 bases). Trimming shortened V by 0 bases and J by 3 bases, and 15 bases separated the two germline ends. The CDR3 runs 16 residues. Germline CDR1 is LNHNV and CDR2 is YYDKDF (reference sequence). As DNA, the CDR3 is TGTGCCACCAGCAGAGATTTTCCGGGACAAGACTACGAGCAGTACTTC. Its translation: CATSRDFPGQDYEQYF.

The chain is built from TRBV3-1 (or the pseudogene TRBV3-2) and TRBJ1-2; 9 bases are shared with TRBD1. CDR1 is LGHDT, CDR2 YNNKEL, per germline (reference sequence). The V and J ends lost 4 bases and 8 bases, in that order; junction bases with no gene match: 5. The CDR3 spans 13 residues. The CDR3 sequence is CASSLDRGRGYTF. Written as DNA, the CDR3 is TGTGCCAGCAGCCTGGACAGGGGTAGAGGCTACACCTTC.

The rearrangement joins TRBV11-2 to TRBJ2-7; 8 bases match TRBD1. The CDR3 has 14 residues. CDR1 is SGHAT and CDR2 is FQNNGV in the germline V gene. Germline trimming cut 3 bases from V and 4 bases from J; bases unmatched to any gene: 5. DNA for the CDR3: TGTGCCAGCAGCTTCGAGACAGGGGAGTACGAGCAGTACTTC. It is translated as CASSFETGEYEQYF.

The J gene is TRBJ1-6, the V gene TRBV27, with TRBD1 matching over 9 bases. The CDR3 spans 14 residues. The germline CDR1 and CDR2 sequences are MNHEY and SMNVEV (reference sequence). V gave up 6 bases and J gave up 6 bases; unmatched junction bases: 3. CDR3 sequence: CASRMTGGNSPLHF. CDR3 nucleotide sequence: TGTGCCAGCAGGATGACAGGGGGTAATTCACCCCTCCACTTT.

The J gene is TRBJ2-7, the V gene TRBV5-8; TRBD2 is a possible D gene (6 bases). Deletions cut 0 bases from V and 0 bases from J, with 16 bases between. Per germline, CDR1 SGHTS and CDR2 YDEGEE. CDR3 length: 17 amino acids. CDR3 coding DNA: TGTGCCAGCAGCTTGGTCCGCGGAGGGCTGAGCTCCTACGAGCAGTACTTC. Amino acids: CASSLVRGGLSSYEQYF.

The chain couples TRBV19 to TRBJ2-3; no clear D gene. The germline gives CDR1 LNHDA, CDR2 SQIVND (reference sequence). Trimming left V 6 bases short and J 1 base short, with 5 bases between. The CDR3 extends over 12 amino acids. The CDR3 loop is CASSLRTDTQYF. The CDR3 DNA sequence: TGTGCCAGTAGCCTCCGCACAGATACGCAGTATTTT. The full variable domain, completed using reference TRBV19 and TRBJ2-3, is DGGITQSPKYLFRKEGQNVTLSCEQNLNHDAMYWYRQDPGQGLRLIYYSQIVNDFQKGDIAEGYSVSREKKESFPLTVTSAQKNPTAFYLCASSLRTDTQYFGPGTRLTVL.

V and J are TRBV27 and TRBJ1-2; 7 nucleotides align to TRBD1. Germline V gives CDR1 MNHEY, CDR2 SMNVEV (reference sequence). CDR3 length: 14 residues. V shed 8 bases and J 3 bases; nucleotides not matched to a gene: 9. Written as DNA, the CDR3 is TGTGCCAGCCGAGCGGGGGACAGATACTATGGCTACACCTTC. Amino acid sequence: CASRAGDRYYGYTF.

V is TRBV28 and J is TRBJ2-1, with D unclear. Trimming shortened V by 2 bases and J by 0 bases, and 11 bases separated the two germline ends. The CDR3 length is 16 residues. Germline assignment: CDR1 MDHEN and CDR2 SYDVKM. CDR3 DNA sequence: TGTGCCAGCAGTTTACCGACACTGAGCTCCTACAATGAGCAGTTCTTC. Translated: CASSLPTLSSYNEQFF.

J is TRBJ1-2 and V is TRBV18; D may be TRBD1 (5 bases). Trimming shortened V by 1 base and J by 1 base, and 13 bases separated the two germline ends. CDR3 size: 16 residues. The V gene's germline CDR1 is KGHSH and CDR2 LQKENI. For the CDR3, the DNA is TGTGCCAGCTCACCACATAAATCCACAGGTAACTATGGCTACACCTTC. Residues: CASSPHKSTGNYGYTF. The complete variable domain, with remaining parts taken from reference TRBV18 and TRBJ1-2, reads NAGVMQNPRHLVRRRGQEARLRCSPMKGHSHVYWYRQLPEEGLKFMVYLQKENIIDESGMPKERFSAEFPKEGPSILRIQQVVRGDSAAYFCASSPHKSTGNYGYTFGSGTRLTVV.

The chain recombines TRBV30 with TRBJ1-3; 7 bases map to TRBD1. Germline CDR1 is GTSNPN and CDR2 is SVGIG (reference sequence). The CDR3 runs 11 residues. The ends lost 5 bases at V and 9 bases at J; junction bases unmatched: 4. The CDR3 bases are TGTGCCTGGGACAGGGAAGCCACCATATATTTT. Translating it yields CAWDREATIYF.